The 5 T cell receptor beta chains listed next were all sequenced from one sample in a study of blood T cell repertoires in COVID-19. Sequencing was performed with immunoSEQ multiplex PCR; in TCRdb, only in-frame clones are kept and a portion is missing. The sample lists about 99,000 clones; about nine tenths were seen once. Sequencing was carried out using peripheral blood. All receptors come from a man aged 45-65 years with acute or convalescent COVID-19.

This sequence joins TRBV9 and TRBJ2-4; D possibly corresponds to TRBD2 (5 bases). The V gene lost 4 bases and the J gene lost 2 bases, with 10 bases spanning the gap. Germline V gene lookup returns CDR1 SGDLS and CDR2 YYNGEE. This CDR3 spans 14 amino acids. Written as DNA, the CDR3 is TGTGCCAGCAGCCGGGGTCCGACCAAAAACATTCAGTACTTC. This gives the protein CASSRGPTKNIQYF.

The chain employs TRBV24-1 and TRBJ2-5, with 8 bases that match TRBD2. The CDR3 length is 16 residues. J gave up 4 bases and V 3 bases, and 9 bases lay outside the gene matches. Germline-derived CDR1 and CDR2 are KGHDR and SFDVKD. Written as DNA, the CDR3 is TGTGCCACCAGTGATCCTACTAGCGGTCGGGGAGAGACCCAGTACTTC. Its protein product is CATSDPTSGRGETQYF.

V is TRBV30 and J is TRBJ2-5, with 8 bases fitting TRBD1. Germline CDR1 GTSNPN, CDR2 SVGIG (reference sequence). The CDR3 sequence is 13 residues long. V shed 4 bases, J shed 3 bases, and the junction held 4 bases outside the gene matches. The CDR3 DNA reads as TGTGCCTGGACTCAGGGGGCAGAAGAGACCCAGTACTTC. This codes for CAWTQGAEETQYF.

The chain recombines TRBV5-1 with TRBJ2-2; 7 bases are a match to TRBD2. J was trimmed by 4 bases and V by 0 bases; bases with no gene match: 3. The length of the CDR3 is 15 residues. The germline V gene has CDR1 SGHRS and CDR2 YFSETQ. The CDR3 DNA sequence: TGCGCCAGCAGCTTGGGCGCGGGAGTCACCGGGGAGCTGTTTTTT. Its protein is CASSLGAGVTGELFF.

The V call is TRBV28, the J call TRBJ1-4; tentatively, D is TRBD1 (5 bases). Looked up from germline, CDR1 is MDHEN and CDR2 is SYDVKM. The V end was cut by 2 bases, the J end by 8 bases, with 12 bases between. This CDR3 spans 14 amino acids. CDR3 region: CASSLRGGNEKLFF. CDR3 DNA sequence: TGTGCCAGCAGTTTAAGGGGAGGGAACGAAAAACTGTTTTTT.